These 5 T cell receptor beta chains were sequenced from one sample in a study of cytomegalovirus exposure and HLA in healthy donors. The PCR had 60 Vbeta and 13 Jbeta primers. Only in-frame clones appear in the TCRdb table, and some are missing; sequencing was by immunoSEQ multiplex PCR. The sample lists 100,000 to 150,000 clones, roughly 80% occurring once. The sequencing sample was made of PBMCs. The receptors shown here come from a woman aged 40-49 years in good health and CMV-seropositive.

The chain is built from TRBV10-3 and TRBJ1-2; TRBD1 matches 7 bases. Per germline, CDR1 ENHRY and CDR2 SYGVKD. Trimming cost V 5 bases and J 7 bases; bases outside gene matches: 7. There are 13 residues in the CDR3. The CDR3 here is CAISLTGNPGYTF. CDR3 coding DNA: TGTGCCATCAGTCTGACAGGGAACCCTGGCTACACCTTC.

The chain combines TRBV27 with TRBJ2-3; 7 positions match TRBD1. J gave up 7 bases and V 4 bases, and 2 bases lay outside the gene matches. This CDR3 is built from 12 residues. Germline CDR1 MNHEY, CDR2 SMNVEV (reference sequence). The CDR3 sequence is CASSSQGNTQYF. The CDR3 bases are TGTGCCAGCAGTTCACAGGGGAATACGCAGTATTTT.

This chain joins TRBV6-5 and TRBJ2-7; 8 bases are shared with TRBD2. Germline assignment: CDR1 MNHEY and CDR2 SVGAGI. The CDR3 length is 14 residues. With V trimmed by 2 bases and J by 4 bases, 4 bases remained unmatched. CDR3 DNA: TGTGCCAGCAGTTACGATCGGGGGGGGTACGAGCAGTACTTC. Encoded protein: CASSYDRGGYEQYF.

The chain joins TRBV6-1 to TRBJ1-4; perhaps TRBD1 as D (6 bases). In germline, CDR1 is MNHNS, CDR2 SASEGT. V shed 3 bases and J shed 16 bases, with 18 bases lying between them. The CDR3 runs to 13 residues. The DNA for the CDR3 is TGTGCCAGCAGTGAGGATCTCCAAGACAGGTCGTTTTTT. Translating it yields CASSEDLQDRSFF.

J is TRBJ2-1 and V is TRBV2, with D perhaps TRBD2 (6 bases). Looked up from germline, CDR1 is SNHLY and CDR2 is FYNNEI. The CDR3 consists of 15 residues. V was shortened by 4 bases and J by 8 bases, with 18 bases between the two germline ends. The CDR3 DNA follows: TGTGCCAGCAGTGTCGGGCTAGCGCGGTCCGATGAGCAGTTCTTC. Encoded protein: CASSVGLARSDEQFF.